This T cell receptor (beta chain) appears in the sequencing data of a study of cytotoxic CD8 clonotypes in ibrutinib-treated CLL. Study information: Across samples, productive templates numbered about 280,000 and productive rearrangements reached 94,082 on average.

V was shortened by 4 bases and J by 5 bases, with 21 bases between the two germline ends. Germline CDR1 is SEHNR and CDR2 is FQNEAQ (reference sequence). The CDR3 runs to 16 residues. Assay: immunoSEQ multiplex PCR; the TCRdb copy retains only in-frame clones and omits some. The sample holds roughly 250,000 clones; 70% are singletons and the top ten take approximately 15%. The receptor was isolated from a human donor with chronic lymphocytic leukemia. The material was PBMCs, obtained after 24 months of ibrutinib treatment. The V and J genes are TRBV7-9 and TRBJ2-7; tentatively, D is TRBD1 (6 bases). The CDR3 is CASSSDVQGHPDEQYF. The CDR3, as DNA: TGTGCCAGCAGCTCCGACGTACAGGGACATCCAGACGAGCAGTACTTC.